This T cell receptor (beta chain) was captured in a study of cytomegalovirus exposure and HLA in healthy donors. Study-wide context: In a previous analysis, 95 million to 130 million unique TCR beta sequences were found from about 179 million T cells.

The PCR contained 60 Vbeta and 13 Jbeta primers. Assay used: immunoSEQ multiplex PCR; TCRdb lists only in-frame clones, some missing. The sample has about 200,000 clones; approximately 87% are singletons. Whole-study results and caveats: V- and J-gene trimming in TCR beta was tied to a missense DCLRE1C variant by an analysis performed later. A later analysis by the authors found several of the most significant clusters apparently linked to common viral pathogens. A reported reduction in N-insertions relative to the roughly 700-donor mean was seen in an Asian-associated ancestry cluster in a later analysis.

Germline CDR1 and CDR2: SGHAT and FQNNGV. The CDR3 is made up of 16 amino acids. V lost 4 bases to trimming and J lost 7 bases; unmatched junction nucleotides: 5. A remark on this clone: The antigen remains undetermined.

Sequencing input: PBMCs. This TCR came from a man aged 25-45 years in good health and CMV-seronegative. The chain combines TRBV11-2 with TRBJ2-1; TRBD2 agrees at 15 bases. As DNA, the CDR3 is TGTGCCAGCAGCTGGACTAGCGGGGGGGCCGGGAATGAGCAGTTCTTC. Translated, it gives CASSWTSGGAGNEQFF.